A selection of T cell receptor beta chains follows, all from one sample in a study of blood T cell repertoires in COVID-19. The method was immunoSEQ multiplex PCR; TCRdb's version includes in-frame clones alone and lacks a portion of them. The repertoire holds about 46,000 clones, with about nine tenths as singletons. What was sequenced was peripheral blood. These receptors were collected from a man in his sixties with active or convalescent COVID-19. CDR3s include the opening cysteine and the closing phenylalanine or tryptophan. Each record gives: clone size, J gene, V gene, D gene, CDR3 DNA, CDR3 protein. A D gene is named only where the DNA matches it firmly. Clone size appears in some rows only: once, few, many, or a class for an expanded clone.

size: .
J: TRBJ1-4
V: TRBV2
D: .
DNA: TGTGCCAGTACCGAAGCGCCGTTTGCAACTAATGAAAAACTGTTTTTT
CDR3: CASTEAPFATNEKLFF

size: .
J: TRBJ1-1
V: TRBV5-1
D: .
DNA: TGCGCCAGCAGCTGGTCCCCTGGGTCCCCGGCGGATGAAGCTTTCTTT
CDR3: CASSWSPGSPADEAFF

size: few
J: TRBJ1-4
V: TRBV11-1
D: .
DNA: TGTGCCAGCAGCCCCCTAGCAACTAATGAAAAACTGTTTTTT
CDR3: CASSPLATNEKLFF

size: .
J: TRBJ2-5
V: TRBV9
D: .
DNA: TGTGCCAGCAGCGGCATACAGGGCCGAGAGACCCAGTACTTC
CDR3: CASSGIQGRETQYF

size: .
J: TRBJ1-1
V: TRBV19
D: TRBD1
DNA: TGTGCCAGTAGTAACCCGTACAGGGGTAGAACTGAAGCTTTCTTT
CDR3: CASSNPYRGRTEAFF

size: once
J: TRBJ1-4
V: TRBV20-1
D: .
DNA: TGCAGTGCCACAATTTTCGAAAAACTGTTTTTT
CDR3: CSATIFEKLFF

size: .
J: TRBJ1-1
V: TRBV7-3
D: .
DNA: TGTGCCAGCAGGAGGACACCGAACACTGAAGCTTTCTTT
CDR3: CASRRTPNTEAFF

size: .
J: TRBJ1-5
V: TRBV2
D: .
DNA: TGTGCCAGCAGTGAAGCGCTGAGGGTAAGTCAGCCCCAGCATTTT
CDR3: CASSEALRVSQPQHF

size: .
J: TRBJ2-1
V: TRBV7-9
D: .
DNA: TGTGCCAGCAGCCCACAGCTGAGAGAGCAGTTCTTC
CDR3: CASSPQLREQFF

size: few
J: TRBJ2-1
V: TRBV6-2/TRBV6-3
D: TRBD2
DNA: TGTGCCAGCAGCGACGGGAGGGGAATCTACAATGAGCAGTTCTTC
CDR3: CASSDGRGIYNEQFF

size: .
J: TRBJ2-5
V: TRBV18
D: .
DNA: TGTGCCAGCTCACCACCCGGACAGCAAGAGACCCAGTACTTC
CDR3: CASSPPGQQETQYF

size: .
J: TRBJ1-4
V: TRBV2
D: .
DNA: TGTGCCAGCTGGAGGACCGGCGCGAATGAAAAACTGTTTTTT
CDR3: CASWRTGANEKLFF

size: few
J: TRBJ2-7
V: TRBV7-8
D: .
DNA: TGTGCCAGCAGCCTCCGGGTTTTCAGGGGCAATAGTCCCTACGAGCAGTACTTC
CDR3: CASSLRVFRGNSPYEQYF

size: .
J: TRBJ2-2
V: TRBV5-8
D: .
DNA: TGTGCCAGCAGCCCTCTTACCGGGGAGCTGTTTTTT
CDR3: CASSPLTGELFF

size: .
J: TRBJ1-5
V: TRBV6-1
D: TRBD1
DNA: TGTGCCAGCAGTGAGCACAGGGGGACCAATCAGCCCCAGCATTTT
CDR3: CASSEHRGTNQPQHF

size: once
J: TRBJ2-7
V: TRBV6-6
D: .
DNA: TGTGCCAGCAAAGACGGTGGGCGCTACGAGCAGTACTTC
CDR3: CASKDGGRYEQYF

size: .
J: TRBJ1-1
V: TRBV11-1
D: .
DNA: TGTGCCAGCAGCTCGATACAGGGATTCACTGAAGCTTTCTTT
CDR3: CASSSIQGFTEAFF

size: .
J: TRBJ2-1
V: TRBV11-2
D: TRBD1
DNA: TGTGCCAGCAGCAGAAGGACAGGGAGAGACAATGAGCAGTTCTTC
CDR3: CASSRRTGRDNEQFF

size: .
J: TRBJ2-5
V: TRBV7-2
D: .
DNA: TGTGCCAGCAGCTTACAGGGGCTGGAGACCCAGTACTTC
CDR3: CASSLQGLETQYF

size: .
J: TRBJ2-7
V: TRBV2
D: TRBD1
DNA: TGTGCCAGCAGGAACAGGGGCGAGCAGTACTTC
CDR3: CASRNRGEQYF

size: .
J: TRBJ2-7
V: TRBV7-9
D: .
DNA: TGTGCCAGCAGCCCTACTAGAGGACCCTACGAGCAGTACTTC
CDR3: CASSPTRGPYEQYF

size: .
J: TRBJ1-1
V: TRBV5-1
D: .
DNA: TGCGCCAGCAGCTTGGCGGGTTGGAGTGAAGCTTTCTTT
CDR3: CASSLAGWSEAFF

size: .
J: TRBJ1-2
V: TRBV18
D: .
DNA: TGTGCCAGCTCTCTAGGGGAACAGTATGGCTACACCTTC
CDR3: CASSLGEQYGYTF

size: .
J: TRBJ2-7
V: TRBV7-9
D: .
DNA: TGTGCCAGCAGCAGTACCCGGGAAAACTCCTACGAGCAGTACTTC
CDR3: CASSSTRENSYEQYF

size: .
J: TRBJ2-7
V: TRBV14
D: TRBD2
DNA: TGTGCCAGCAGCCCGTGGACTAGCGGGGCCTACAAGCAGTACTTC
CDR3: CASSPWTSGAYKQYF

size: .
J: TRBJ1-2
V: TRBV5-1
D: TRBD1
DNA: TGCGCCAGCAGCCCCCAACAGGGGAGGTTAGCTAACTATGGCTACACCTTC
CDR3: CASSPQQGRLANYGYTF

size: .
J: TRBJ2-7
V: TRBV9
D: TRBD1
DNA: TGTGCCAGCAGCGTAGGGACAGGGGGCCCCTACGAGCAGTACTTC
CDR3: CASSVGTGGPYEQYF

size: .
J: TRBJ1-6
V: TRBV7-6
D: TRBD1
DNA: TGTGCCAGCAGCTTGACAGGGGGTAGTTCACCCCTCCACTTT
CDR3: CASSLTGGSSPLHF

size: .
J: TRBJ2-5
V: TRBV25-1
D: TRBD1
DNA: TGTGCCAGCAGGGGGACAGGGGAAGAGACCCAGTACTTC
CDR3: CASRGTGEETQYF

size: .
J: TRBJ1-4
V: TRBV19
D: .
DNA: TGTGCCAGTAGTACAACAGGGTCAACTAATGAAAAACTGTTTTTT
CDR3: CASSTTGSTNEKLFF

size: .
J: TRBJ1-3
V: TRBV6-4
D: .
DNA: TGTGCCAGCAGTGAGAGCTCTGGAAACACCATATATTTT
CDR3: CASSESSGNTIYF

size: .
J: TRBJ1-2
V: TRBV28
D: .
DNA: TGTGCCAGCAGTTTAACAGTAAACCCGGGGTATGGCTACACCTTC
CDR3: CASSLTVNPGYGYTF

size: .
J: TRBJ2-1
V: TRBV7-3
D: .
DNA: TGTGCCAGCAGCTTAAATGGGGGGAGCTCCTACAATGAGCAGTTCTTC
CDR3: CASSLNGGSSYNEQFF

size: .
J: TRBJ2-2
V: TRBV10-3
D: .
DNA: TGTGCCACCAATACCCCGGGACAAACCAACACCGGGGAGCTGTTTTTT
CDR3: CATNTPGQTNTGELFF

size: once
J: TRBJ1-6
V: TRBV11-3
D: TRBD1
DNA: TGTGCCAGCAGCGTAGGGAGTGGGACAGGGTATTCACCCCTCCACTTT
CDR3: CASSVGSGTGYSPLHF

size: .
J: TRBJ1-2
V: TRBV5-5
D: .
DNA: TGTGCCAGCAGGTCGTCCCTCGGGAGGGCGAACTATGGCTACACCTTC
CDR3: CASRSSLGRANYGYTF

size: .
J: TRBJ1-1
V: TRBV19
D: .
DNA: TGTGCCAGTAGTATTTCTTTGCGTGAAGCTTTCTTT
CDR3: CASSISLREAFF

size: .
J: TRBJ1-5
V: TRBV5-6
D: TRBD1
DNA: TGTGCCAGCAGCTTGGGACAGGGGGTCGATAGCAATCAGCCCCAGCATTTT
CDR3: CASSLGQGVDSNQPQHF

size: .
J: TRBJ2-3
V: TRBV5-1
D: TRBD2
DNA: TGCGCCAGCAGCTGGAGCGGGGGAGGGGCAGATACGCAGTATTTT
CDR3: CASSWSGGGADTQYF

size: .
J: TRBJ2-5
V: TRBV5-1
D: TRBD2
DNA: TGCGCCAGCAGCTTGGTCGGACTAGCGGGGGCCTGGGAGACCCAGTACTTC
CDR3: CASSLVGLAGAWETQYF

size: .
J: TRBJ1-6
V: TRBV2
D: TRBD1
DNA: TGTGCCAGCAGTGAATTAGGACAGGTGCCTTCACCCCTCCACTTT
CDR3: CASSELGQVPSPLHF

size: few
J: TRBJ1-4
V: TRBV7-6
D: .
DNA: TGTGCCAGCAGCTTGTGGGGGCCTGGCGAAAAACTGTTTTTT
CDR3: CASSLWGPGEKLFF

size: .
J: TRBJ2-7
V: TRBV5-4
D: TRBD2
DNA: TGTGCCAGCAGCTTGGCTAGCGGGGGGCCCAGGGGCGGTTACGAGCAGTACTTC
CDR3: CASSLASGGPRGGYEQYF

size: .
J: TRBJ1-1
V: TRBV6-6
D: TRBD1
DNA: TGTGCCAGCACAACCGACAGGGTAGGCACTGAAGCTTTCTTT
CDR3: CASTTDRVGTEAFF

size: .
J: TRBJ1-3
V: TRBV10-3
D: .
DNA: TGTGCCATCAGTGAGTCGGGCTACCCGAGCACCATATATTTT
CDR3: CAISESGYPSTIYF

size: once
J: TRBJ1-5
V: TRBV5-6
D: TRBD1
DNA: TGTGCCAGCAGCACGGGACAGGGAGGCAATCAGCCCCAGCATTTT
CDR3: CASSTGQGGNQPQHF

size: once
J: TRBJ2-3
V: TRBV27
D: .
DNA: TGTGCCAGCAAGCAGGGATATACGCAGTATTTT
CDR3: CASKQGYTQYF

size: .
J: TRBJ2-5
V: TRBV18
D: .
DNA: TGTGCCAGCTCCGAACTACGAGAGACCCAGTACTTC
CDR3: CASSELRETQYF

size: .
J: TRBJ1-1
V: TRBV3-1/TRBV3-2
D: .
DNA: TGTGCCAGCAGCCAAGTACCAACCCGCGTAACTGAAGCTTTCTTT
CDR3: CASSQVPTRVTEAFF